This T cell receptor (beta chain) was retrieved from a study of T cells after yellow fever vaccination. Across the study: Researchers used SMART-Seq v4 Ultra Low Input to prepare fractions that had low cell numbers.

Study-wide points: It was a weaker secondary response, yet one that peaked faster, at day 5 versus 15. Only a small proportion of the clonotypes turned up in both the CD4 and the CD8 compartments, likely arising from convergent recombination. Once the booster was given, most primary-vaccination clones reappeared, at around 96% for CD4 and roughly 86% for CD8.

CDR1 and CDR2 (germline): SNHLY, FYNNEI. The trim removed 7 bases at V and 0 bases at J, leaving 4 bases unmatched. This CDR3 comprises 14 residues. This clonotype appeared a few times. Its antigen is still unknown. TCRdb called the 5' RACE reads again in MiXCR, with one record for every CDR3 protein. The sample records some 250,000 distinct CDR3 sequences, about 3.9% being singletons. The sequence was obtained from a man younger than 35 who received the YFV17D yellow fever vaccine. Source: PBMCs, taken 15 days after the yellow fever booster vaccination. The chain links TRBV2 to TRBJ2-7; 9 bases align to TRBD1. The CDR3 coding sequence is TGTGCCAGCAACCAGGACAGGGGCTCCTACGAGCAGTACTTC. It codes for CASNQDRGSYEQYF.